A single sample is the source of the 13 T cell receptor beta chains below, sequenced in a study of blood T cell repertoires in COVID-19. TCRdb keeps only in-frame clones here, not all; method: immunoSEQ multiplex PCR. The sample contains 150,000 or so clones, 70% to 90% of which appear only once. What was sequenced was peripheral blood. These receptors were taken from a man in his fifties or sixties with COVID-19, enrolled during active disease.

Notes on this clone: The same CDR3 can be traced to other DNA sequences in this sample. J is TRBJ2-7 and V is TRBV7-9; D perhaps matches TRBD2 (6 bases). Per germline, CDR1 SEHNR and CDR2 FQNEAQ (reference sequence). The V end was cut by 2 bases, the J end by 0 bases, with 8 bases between. The CDR3 has 14 amino acids. CDR3 sequence reads: CASSLTGDSYEQYF. The CDR3 bases are TGTGCCAGCAGCTTAACGGGGGACTCCTACGAGCAGTACTTC. The full variable domain, completed using reference TRBV7-9 and TRBJ2-7, is DTGVSQNPRHKITKRGQNVTFRCDPISEHNRLYWYRQTLGQGPEFLTYFQNEAQLEKSRLLSDRFSAERPKGSFSTLEIQRTEQGDSAMYLCASSLTGDSYEQYFGPGTRLTVT.

This chain connects TRBV7-2 to TRBJ2-1; 8 nucleotides match TRBD2. Germline-derived CDR1 and CDR2 are SGHTA and FQGNSA. CDR3 length equals 16 residues. The V and J ends lost 5 bases and 15 bases, in that order; junction bases with no gene match: 21. The CDR3 DNA sequence: TGTGCCAGCAGCGCGAGCGGGAGTCAGCTTGGGGTCTATTTGTTCTTC. This codes for CASSASGSQLGVYLFF. The complete variable domain, with remaining parts taken from reference TRBV7-2 and TRBJ2-1, reads GAGVSQSPSNKVTEKGKDVELRCDPISGHTALYWYRQSLGQGLEFLIYFQGNSAPDKSGLPSDRFSAERTGGSVSTLTIQRTQQEDSAVYLCASSASGSQLGVYLFFGPGTRLTVL.

V is TRBV6-6 and J is TRBJ2-7, with TRBD1 identical over 8 bases. From germline, CDR1 is MNHNY and CDR2 SVGAGI (reference sequence). V lost 2 bases to trimming and J lost 4 bases; unmatched junction nucleotides: 4. This CDR3 is built from 14 residues. This CDR3 is CASSYQGAPYEQYF. CDR3 bases: TGTGCCAGCAGTTACCAGGGGGCCCCTTACGAGCAGTACTTC.

With regard to this clone: Different DNA sequences within this sample yield the same CDR3. The chain is built from TRBV6-1 and TRBJ1-5; a possible D gene is TRBD1 (5 bases). The CDR3 covers 15 residues. From germline, CDR1 is MNHNS and CDR2 SASEGT. V was pared by 1 base and J by 4 bases, with 11 bases between. The CDR3 DNA reads TGTGCCAGCAGTGAAGTGGGTAGGGGAAATCAGCCCCAGCATTTT. Translating gives CASSEVGRGNQPQHF.

The chain links TRBV3-1 (or the pseudogene TRBV3-2) to TRBJ2-7; D possibly corresponds to TRBD2 (5 bases). Trimming removed 4 bases from V and 3 bases from J, with 16 bases in between. There are 15 residues in the CDR3. CDR1 is LGHDT, CDR2 YNNKEL, per germline (reference sequence). In nucleotides, the CDR3 is TGTGCCAGCAGCCCGGCGGACCGGAGGAACTACGAGCAGTACTTC. This encodes CASSPADRRNYEQYF.

The gene calls are TRBV19 and TRBJ1-5; 7 positions agree with TRBD1. The germline V gene encodes CDR1 LNHDA and CDR2 SQIVND (reference sequence). Germline trimming cut 5 bases from V and 1 base from J; bases unmatched to any gene: 2. This CDR3 comprises 14 residues. The CDR3 coding sequence is TGTGCCAGTAGTGGGGGACAGAGCAATCAGCCCCAGCATTTT. Its translation is CASSGGQSNQPQHF.

V gene TRBV2 combines with J gene TRBJ1-6, with D unclear. The V end lost 0 bases, the J end lost 0 bases, and 15 bases lay between the germline ends. Germline assignment: CDR1 SNHLY and CDR2 FYNNEI. The CDR3 length is 19 residues. The DNA for the CDR3 is TGTGCCAGCAGTGAAGCGCTTCGATCGGGGAGCTCCTATAATTCACCCCTCCACTTT. Residues: CASSEALRSGSSYNSPLHF.

The CDR3 sequence is CAIRKDRGGGEQFF. The CDR3 nucleotides read TGTGCCATCAGGAAGGACAGGGGAGGCGGTGAGCAGTTCTTC. J is TRBJ2-1 and V is TRBV10-3; 9 positions match TRBD1. Germline V lookup: CDR1 ENHRY, CDR2 SYGVKD. J gave up 9 bases and V 6 bases, and 9 bases lay outside the gene matches. The CDR3 covers 14 residues.

J is TRBJ2-7 and V is TRBV7-2; the match to TRBD1 covers 8 bases. The germline V gene has CDR1 SGHTA and CDR2 FQGNSA. With 2 bases clipped from V and 2 bases from J, the junction kept 5 bases outside the gene matches. The CDR3 sequence is 15 residues long. DNA of the CDR3: TGTGCCAGCAGCTTATCTGGGACAGGCGCCTACGAGCAGTACTTC. Its protein is CASSLSGTGAYEQYF.

The rearrangement links TRBV3-1 (or the pseudogene TRBV3-2) to TRBJ2-3; 10 nucleotides align to TRBD1. The CDR3 extends over 16 amino acids. Germline CDR1 is LGHDT and CDR2 is YNNKEL (reference sequence). V was pared by 4 bases and J by 1 base, with 5 bases of the junction left unmatched. The CDR3: CASSRRTGGGTDTQYF. The CDR3 nucleotides are TGTGCCAGCAGCCGAAGGACAGGGGGTGGCACAGATACGCAGTATTTT.

This clone was seen a handful of times. This CDR3 is CASSMDRGTYEQYF. The CDR3 DNA follows: TGTGCCAGTAGTATGGACAGGGGAACCTACGAGCAGTACTTC. This rearrangement joins TRBV19 to TRBJ2-7, with 9 positions matching TRBD1. Unmatched junction bases numbered 2, after V lost 3 bases and J lost 2 bases. CDR3 size: 14 residues. The germline V gene encodes CDR1 LNHDA and CDR2 SQIVND (reference sequence).

V is TRBV6-6 and J is TRBJ2-5; 9 bases agree with TRBD2. This CDR3 contains 15 residues. The V and J ends lost 0 bases and 2 bases, in that order; junction bases with no gene match: 1. Germline V gives CDR1 MNHNY, CDR2 SVGAGI (reference sequence). CDR3 bases: TGTGCCAGCAGTTACTCGCTAGCGGGGCAAGAGACCCAGTACTTC. This codes for CASSYSLAGQETQYF.

This rearrangement joins TRBV24-1 to TRBJ2-2; TRBD1 aligns across 12 bases. Trimming cost V 6 bases and J 4 bases; bases outside gene matches: 2. Germline CDR1 reads KGHDR; CDR2 reads SFDVKD. CDR3 length: 15 amino acids. The CDR3 protein is CATSKGQGATGELFF. As DNA, the CDR3 is TGTGCCACCAGTAAGGGACAGGGGGCCACCGGGGAGCTGTTTTTT.